This T cell receptor (beta chain) was profiled in a study of identical twins. The table lists this clonotype with a few counts. Antigen: not known. The junction shows a germline mismatch at one end, possibly a read error. Unique molecular identifiers were present on the cDNA, which also gained a universal primer site by template switching. Each CDR3 protein gets one entry after TCRdb re-called the 5' RACE reads with MiXCR. The sample consists of 1,800,000 or so distinct CDR3 sequences, roughly 35% of them appearing once. Study results and caveats: Clonotypes of the beta chain that were abundant in cord blood carried fewer insertions (memory repertoires showed none). Conclusions rested on cross-sectional statistics rather than following the same donors. In monozygotic twins, models underestimated the sharing of out-of-frame TCR alpha.

The CDR3 is 15 residues long. CDR1 and CDR2 (germline): SEHNR, FQNEAQ (reference sequence). The receptor's source is a newborn girl in good health. V is TRBV7-9 and J is TRBJ2-1, with D perhaps being TRBD1 or TRBD2 (6 bases each). Sequenced: cord blood. For the CDR3, the DNA is TGTGCCAGCAGTTTAGCGGAGGGGGGTTACAATGAGCAGTTCTTC. This gives the protein CASSLAEGGYNEQFF.